The source of this T cell receptor beta chain is a study of blood T cell repertoires in COVID-19. About the study: T cells, B-cell-depleted T cells, or PBMCs supplied cDNA or gDNA.

The CDR3 length is 16 residues. Germline V gives CDR1 SGHRS, CDR2 YFSETQ. J gave up 0 bases and V 4 bases, and 10 bases lay outside the gene matches. Authors' analysis steps: Reference gene primer amplification gave nucleated cell count estimates. Method: immunoSEQ multiplex PCR; TCRdb's copy keeps in-frame clones and lacks some. The V and J calls and clone size were taken over from that table, and D and trimming were inferred from the DNA. In the table there are over 120,000 clones, around 79% of which are singletons. Seattle patient enrollment occurred during active infection, with longitudinal follow-up thereafter.

The TCR comes from a woman between 65 and 79 years old with COVID-19, enrolled during active disease. Sequenced material: peripheral blood. This chain connects TRBV5-1 to TRBJ2-7, with TRBD1 matching 7 bases. CDR3 loop: CASSGSRDRVSYEQYF. The CDR3 DNA reads as TGCGCCAGCAGCGGGAGTCGGGACAGAGTCTCCTACGAGCAGTACTTC.